The 23 T cell receptor beta chains presented below share a single source sample, sequenced in a study of tumor-infiltrating lymphocytes in oesophageal squamous cell carcinoma. TCRdb redid the calling of the PCR reads with MiXCR, one entry per CDR3 protein. The sample includes nearly 20,000 distinct CDR3 sequences, around two fifths of them seen just once. Sequencing used esophageal tumor tissue. These receptor sequences come from a male donor with esophageal squamous cell carcinoma.

This clonotype was picked up many times. This chain joins TRBV18 and TRBJ2-1; the D gene is possibly TRBD1 (5 bases). The CDR3 has 17 amino acids. The V and J ends lost 0 bases and 3 bases respectively, with 15 bases between them. Germline V gene sequence: CDR1 KGHSH, CDR2 LQKENI. The CDR3 nucleotides read TGTGCCAGCTCACCACCGGGGCAGCTAGGAATCTACAATGAGCAGTTCTTC. Translated: CASSPPGQLGIYNEQFF. Drawing the rest from reference TRBV18 and TRBJ2-1, the complete variable domain is NAGVMQNPRHLVRRRGQEARLRCSPMKGHSHVYWYRQLPEEGLKFMVYLQKENIIDESGMPKERFSAEFPKEGPSILRIQQVVRGDSAAYFCASSPPGQLGIYNEQFFGPGTRLTVL.

V is TRBV7-3 and J is TRBJ1-1; weak D call: TRBD1 (6 bases). The DNA end is a closer match to TRBJ1-6, so the J assignment may be wrong. CDR1 is SGHTA and CDR2 is FQGTGA in the germline V gene. This CDR3 is built from 13 residues. The CDR3 is CASSSDRNSPLHF. The CDR3 nucleotides read TGTGCCAGCAGCTCGGACAGAAATTCACCCCTCCACTTT.

CDR3 nucleotides: TGTGCCAGCAGTCCCGAGCAACACTACGGTTCCTACAATGAGCAGTACTTC. As protein: CASSPEQHYGSYNEQYF. This chain uses TRBV6-1 with TRBJ2-5; D is unclear. Germline V lookup: CDR1 MNHNS, CDR2 SASEGT. Deletions cut 5 bases from V and 11 bases from J, with 30 bases between. CDR3 length equals 17 residues.

V gene TRBV28 combines with J gene TRBJ1-1, with 7 positions matching TRBD2. The J call may be in error: the DNA end matches TRBJ2-1 better. CDR3 length: 13 residues. The germline gives CDR1 MDHEN, CDR2 SYDVKM. CDR3 sequence reads: CASTPGGYNEQFF. The DNA of the CDR3 is TGTGCCAGCACCCCGGGGGGATACAATGAGCAGTTCTTC.

This clonotype was detected only a few times. The rearrangement uses TRBV20-1 and TRBJ2-7, with D perhaps assigned TRBD1 or TRBD2 (5 bases each). This CDR3 region has 14 residues. V lost 5 bases and J lost 6, with 20 bases in between. The germline gives CDR1 DFQATT, CDR2 SNEGSKA (reference sequence). In nucleotides, the CDR3 is TGCAGTGCTTCCCCGGGACCCGGGTGGAGCGAGCAGTACTTC. This codes for CSASPGPGWSEQYF.

The chain is built from TRBV11-2 and TRBJ2-7; D call uncertain. The CDR3 is 14 residues long. CDR1 and CDR2 (germline): SGHAT, FQNNGV. Trimming shortened V by 4 bases and J by 9 bases, and 19 bases separated the two germline ends. In nucleotides, the CDR3 is TGTGCCAGCAGCTACAGACAAGCCACAGATACGCAGTACTTC. It codes for CASSYRQATDTQYF.

This clonotype appeared a single time. The chain couples TRBV7-6 to TRBJ2-3, with unresolved D. The closer fit of TRBJ2-1 to the DNA end suggests the J call may be wrong. Germline V gene lookup returns CDR1 SGHVS and CDR2 FNYEAQ. CDR3 length: 12 amino acids. CDR3 protein: CASSLGVDEQFF. The CDR3 DNA reads TGTGCCAGCAGCTTAGGGGTGGATGAGCAGTTCTTC.

This clonotype was recorded a few times. A junction boundary mismatches the germline segment, possibly from a read error. The V call is TRBV6-1, the J call TRBJ2-7; possible D gene TRBD1, 7 bases. CDR1 is MNHNS and CDR2 is SASEGT in the germline V gene. The CDR3 is made up of 14 amino acids. For the CDR3, the DNA is TGTGCCAGCGGAGGGGGCCAGAACACCGGGGAGCTGTACTTC. The encoded protein is CASGGGQNTGELYF.

The rearrangement uses TRBV7-4 and TRBJ1-6; D remains unclear. Germline CDR1 is SGHVT and CDR2 is SQSDAQ. Trimming shortened V by 1 base and J by 10 bases, and 8 bases separated the two germline ends. This CDR3 comprises 13 residues. CDR3 nucleotides: TGTGCCAGCAGCTTAGAAGGTCGGTCACCCCTCCACTTT. As protein: CASSLEGRSPLHF.

A few counts support this clonotype. J is TRBJ2-2 and V is TRBV6-6; no definite D call. Trimming stripped 2 bases from V and 1 base from J, with 5 bases between. The CDR3 spans 14 residues. The germline V gene has CDR1 MNHNY and CDR2 SVGAGI (reference sequence). The CDR3 sequence is CASSYGENTGELFF. The CDR3 DNA reads as TGTGCCAGCAGTTACGGGGAGAACACCGGGGAGCTGTTTTTT.

The rearrangement uses TRBV7-4 and TRBJ2-3; 8 bases line up with TRBD2. The germline CDR1 and CDR2 sequences are SGHVT and SQSDAQ. CDR3 length equals 15 residues. V lost 2 bases to trimming and J lost 6 bases; unmatched junction nucleotides: 7. CDR3 region: CASSLPGLVTDTQYF. Written as DNA, the CDR3 is TGTGCCAGCAGCTTACCGGGACTAGTGACGGATACGCAGTATTTT.

The table lists this clonotype with many counts. The chain carries TRBV10-2 and TRBJ1-4, with TRBD1 as a possible D gene (5 bases). The germline CDR1 and CDR2 sequences are WSHSY and SAAADI. The CDR3 sequence is 13 residues long. V dropped 8 bases and J dropped 7 bases, with 14 bases sitting between them. CDR3 in amino acids: CASGEGRGEKLFF. In DNA, the CDR3 is TGCGCCAGCGGGGAGGGGAGAGGTGAAAAACTGTTTTTT.

V and J are TRBV7-2 and TRBJ2-3; D gene unclear. Germline lookup yields CDR1 SGHTA and CDR2 FQGNSA. V was trimmed by 1 base and J by 2 bases, leaving 4 bases between them. This CDR3 contains 13 residues. The CDR3 here is CASSLENTDTQYF. The CDR3 nucleotides read TGTGCCAGCAGCTTAGAGAACACAGATACGCAGTATTTT.

This chain connects TRBV7-2 to TRBJ2-5, with 10 bases matching TRBD1. CDR1 is SGHTA and CDR2 is FQGNSA in the germline V gene. The CDR3 covers 19 residues. Trimming removed 3 bases from V and 4 bases from J; junction bases left unmatched: 17. The CDR3 DNA reads as TGTGCCAGCAGCTTGGGCCACAATAGAGGGGACAGGGGTTTAGAGACCCAGTACTTC. Amino acid sequence: CASSLGHNRGDRGLETQYF.

The chain has TRBV12-3 or TRBV12-4 and TRBJ2-6; 8 bases are shared with TRBD2. This CDR3 is 15 amino acids long. V dropped 3 bases and J dropped 2; count of bases not matched to a gene: 0. CDR3 sequence: CASSFGRAGANVLTF. The DNA for the CDR3 is TGTGCCAGCAGTTTCGGGAGGGCTGGGGCCAACGTCCTGACTTTC.

This clonotype was detected many times. The chain employs TRBV7-3 and TRBJ2-1; 7 bases map to TRBD1. Looked up from germline, CDR1 is SGHTA and CDR2 is FQGTGA. The V and J ends lost 5 bases and 8 bases, in that order; junction bases with no gene match: 9. The CDR3 spans 14 residues. The CDR3 spells CASSPDRERHEQFF. The CDR3 DNA is TGTGCCAGCAGCCCCGACAGGGAGAGACATGAGCAGTTCTTC.

About this clonotype itself: A much larger clone is a single base away; this may be a read error. V and J are TRBV4-1 and TRBJ2-5; TRBD2 agrees at 7 bases. The J call may be incorrect, as the DNA end agrees better with TRBJ2-7. Germline CDR1 and CDR2: MGHRA and YSYEKL. This CDR3 region has 17 residues. The CDR3 sequence: CASSQLLSGTYSHEQYF. In DNA form, the CDR3 reads TGCGCCAGCAGCCAACTCCTGAGCGGGACCTACTCCCACGAGCAGTACTTC.

V gene TRBV4-2 combines with J gene TRBJ1-5, with 9 bases aligning to TRBD1. CDR3 length: 15 residues. V dropped 0 bases and J dropped 7; count of bases not matched to a gene: 4. Germline CDR1 and CDR2: LGHNA and YNFKEQ. CDR3 protein: CASSQEGTGKQPQHF. The CDR3, as DNA: TGTGCCAGCAGCCAAGAAGGGACAGGGAAGCAGCCCCAGCATTTT.

Many counts were recorded for this clonotype. This chain uses TRBV20-1 with TRBJ2-1, with 10 positions matching TRBD1. Germline CDR1 reads DFQATT; CDR2 reads SNEGSKA (reference sequence). The CDR3 covers 14 residues. V lost 3 bases to trimming and J lost 6 bases; unmatched junction nucleotides: 5. The DNA for the CDR3 is TGCAGTGCTAGCTTCCGGGACAGGGGCAATGAGCAGTTCTTC. This gives the protein CSASFRDRGNEQFF.

The CDR3 loop reads CASSLASGEQYF. Here the CDR3 DNA reads TGTGCCAGCAGCTTAGCGTCGGGCGAGCAGTACTTC. The rearrangement links TRBV7-6 to TRBJ2-1; D gene uncertain. The tail of the sequence fits TRBJ2-7 better, so the J call may be wrong. The CDR3 sequence is 12 residues long. Germline CDR1 is SGHVS and CDR2 is FNYEAQ.

Many counts were recorded for this clonotype. CDR3 coding DNA: TGTGCCAGATCTTCTATGCGGCGGCAGTACTTC. This translates into CARSSMRRQYF. The chain combines TRBV27 with TRBJ2-1; D ambiguous. Gene TRBJ2-7 matches the end of the DNA better, so the J call may be wrong. This CDR3 is built from 11 residues. In germline, CDR1 is MNHEY, CDR2 SMNVEV (reference sequence).

The rearrangement uses TRBV7-2 and TRBJ2-4; tentatively, D is TRBD1 or TRBD2 (5 bases each). The DNA matches TRBJ2-5 better at its end, which makes the J call doubtful. The CDR3 has 15 residues. CDR1 and CDR2 (germline): SGHTA, FQGNSA. The CDR3 DNA follows: TGTGCCAGCAGCTTTACCGGGACCTCTCAAGAGACCCAGTACTTC. It encodes CASSFTGTSQETQYF.

Sample share makes this clonotype large. The chain's CDR3 is CASSLDGASYNEQFF. For the CDR3, the DNA is TGTGCCAGCAGCTTAGACGGAGCCTCCTACAATGAGCAGTTCTTC. This chain connects TRBV7-9 to TRBJ2-1; unclear D gene. The ends were cut back, 1 base at V and 0 bases at J, with 7 bases in the middle. The CDR3 has 15 amino acids. Germline V CDR1 and CDR2: SEHNR, FQNEAQ (reference sequence).